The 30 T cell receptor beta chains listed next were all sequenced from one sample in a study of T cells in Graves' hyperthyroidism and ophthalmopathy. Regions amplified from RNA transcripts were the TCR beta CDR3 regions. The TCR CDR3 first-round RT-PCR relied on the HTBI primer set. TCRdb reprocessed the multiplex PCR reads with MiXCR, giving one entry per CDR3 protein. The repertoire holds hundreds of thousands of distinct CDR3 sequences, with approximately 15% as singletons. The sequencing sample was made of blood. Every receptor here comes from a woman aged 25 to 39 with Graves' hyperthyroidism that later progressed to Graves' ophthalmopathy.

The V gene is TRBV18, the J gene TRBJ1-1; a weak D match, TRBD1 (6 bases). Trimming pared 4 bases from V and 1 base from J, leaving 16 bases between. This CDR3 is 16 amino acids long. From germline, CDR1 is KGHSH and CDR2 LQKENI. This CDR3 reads CASSLTGPPWNTEAFF. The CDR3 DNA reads TGTGCCAGCTCACTCACAGGGCCCCCGTGGAACACTGAAGCTTTCTTT.

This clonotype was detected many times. CDR3 sequence: CSLPQAEAFF. CDR3 in DNA: TGCAGTCTTCCCCAGGCTGAAGCTTTCTTT. The chain uses TRBV20-1 and TRBJ1-1, with no clear D. Per germline, CDR1 DFQATT and CDR2 SNEGSKA (reference sequence). V was clipped by 8 bases and J by 6 bases, with 10 bases between them. The CDR3 loop spans 10 amino acids.

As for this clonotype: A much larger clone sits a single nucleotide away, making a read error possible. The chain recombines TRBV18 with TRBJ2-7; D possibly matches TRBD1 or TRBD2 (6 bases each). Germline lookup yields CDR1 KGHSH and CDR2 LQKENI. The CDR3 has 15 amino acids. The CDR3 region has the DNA TGTGCCAGCCCACCAGCTTTCCCGGGGGCCCACGAGCAGTACTTC. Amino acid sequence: CASPPAFPGAHEQYF.

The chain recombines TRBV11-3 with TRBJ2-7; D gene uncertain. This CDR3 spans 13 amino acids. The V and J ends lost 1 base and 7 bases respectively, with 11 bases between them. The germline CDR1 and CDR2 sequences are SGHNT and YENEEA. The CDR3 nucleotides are TGTGCCAGCAGCTTAGCTAGGACGGAAGAGCAGTACTTC. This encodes CASSLARTEEQYF.

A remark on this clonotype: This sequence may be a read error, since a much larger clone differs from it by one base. CDR3 loop: CASRSRGISGNIIYF. The CDR3 DNA sequence: TGTGCCAGCAGAAGCCGGGGCATCTCTGGAAACATCATATATTTT. This chain connects TRBV27 to TRBJ1-3; TRBD1 might be the D (5 bases). The CDR3 covers 15 residues. The germline V gene encodes CDR1 MNHEY and CDR2 SMNVEV (reference sequence).

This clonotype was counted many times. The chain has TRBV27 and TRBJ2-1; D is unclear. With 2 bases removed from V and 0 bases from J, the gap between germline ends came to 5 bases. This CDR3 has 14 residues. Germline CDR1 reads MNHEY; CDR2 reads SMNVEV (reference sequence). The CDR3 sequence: CASSLGSSYNEQFF. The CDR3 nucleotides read TGTGCCAGCAGTTTAGGCAGCTCCTACAATGAGCAGTTCTTC.

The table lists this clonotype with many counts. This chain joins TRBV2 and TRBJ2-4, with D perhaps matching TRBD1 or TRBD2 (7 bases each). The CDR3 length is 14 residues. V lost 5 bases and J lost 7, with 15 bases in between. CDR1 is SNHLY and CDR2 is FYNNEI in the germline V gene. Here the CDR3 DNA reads TGTGCCAGCAGTCAAACAGGGGAGGGGAACATTCAGTACTTC. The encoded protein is CASSQTGEGNIQYF.

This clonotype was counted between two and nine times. For the CDR3, the DNA is TGTGCCAGCAGCCTCCATCCAACTGACGTGAACACTGAAGCTTTCTTT. Translating gives CASSLHPTDVNTEAFF. The chain has TRBV9 and TRBJ1-1; D is ambiguous. V was cut by 4 bases and J by 0 bases, with 16 bases left in between. The CDR3 loop spans 16 amino acids. CDR1 is SGDLS, CDR2 YYNGEE, per germline.

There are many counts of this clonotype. Here the CDR3 DNA reads TGTGCCAGCAGTTGGGCTGAGCGGGAGGCTTCTACGTACGAGCAGTACTTC. Translation: CASSWAEREASTYEQYF. The J gene is TRBJ2-7, the V gene TRBV28; 9 nucleotides align to TRBD2. The CDR3 is 17 residues long. Germline values: CDR1 MDHEN, CDR2 SYDVKM. The V segment lost 4 bases and the J segment 4 bases; nucleotides outside the gene matches: 14.

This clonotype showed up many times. CDR3 sequence: CATNEVIDVGAFF. CDR3 DNA sequence: TGTGCCACTAACGAGGTGATCGACGTTGGGGCTTTCTTT. V usage is TRBV28 and J usage is TRBJ1-1; no clear D gene. Trimming removed 10 bases at V and 11 bases at J, with 23 bases between. This CDR3 spans 13 amino acids. Per germline, CDR1 MDHEN and CDR2 SYDVKM.

The CDR3 sequence: CASSLTEYGNTIYF. CDR3 DNA: TGTGCCAGCAGCCTGACAGAATACGGAAACACCATATATTTT. The genes are TRBV6-1 and TRBJ1-3, with D possibly matching TRBD1 (5 bases). The CDR3 extends over 14 amino acids. Looked up from germline, CDR1 is MNHNS and CDR2 is SASEGT. Trimming removed 6 bases at V and 4 bases at J, with 13 bases between.

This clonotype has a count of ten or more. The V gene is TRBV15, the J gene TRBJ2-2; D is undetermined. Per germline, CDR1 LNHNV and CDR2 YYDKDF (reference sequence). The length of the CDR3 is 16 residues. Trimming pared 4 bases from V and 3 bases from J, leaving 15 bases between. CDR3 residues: CATSTKSISDTGELFF. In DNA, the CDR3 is TGTGCCACCAGCACCAAGTCAATAAGCGACACCGGGGAGCTGTTTTTT.

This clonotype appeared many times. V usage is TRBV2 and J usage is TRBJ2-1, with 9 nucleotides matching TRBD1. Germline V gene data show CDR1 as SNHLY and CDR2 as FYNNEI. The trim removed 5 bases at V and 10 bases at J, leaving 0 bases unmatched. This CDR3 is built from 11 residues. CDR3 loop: CASSTGGEQFF. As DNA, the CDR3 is TGTGCCAGCAGTACAGGGGGCGAGCAGTTCTTC.

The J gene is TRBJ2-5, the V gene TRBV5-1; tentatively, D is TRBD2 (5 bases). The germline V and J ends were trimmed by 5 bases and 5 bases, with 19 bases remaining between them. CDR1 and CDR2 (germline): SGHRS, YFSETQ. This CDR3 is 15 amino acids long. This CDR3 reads CASRREGAIGETQYF. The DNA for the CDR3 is TGCGCCAGCAGGAGAGAGGGTGCTATCGGGGAGACCCAGTACTTC. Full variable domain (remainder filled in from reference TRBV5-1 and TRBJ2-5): KAGVTQTPRYLIKTRGQQVTLSCSPISGHRSVSWYQQTPGQGLQFLFEYFSETQRNKGNFPGRFSGRQFSNSRSEMNVSTLELGDSALYLCASRREGAIGETQYFGPGTRLLVL.

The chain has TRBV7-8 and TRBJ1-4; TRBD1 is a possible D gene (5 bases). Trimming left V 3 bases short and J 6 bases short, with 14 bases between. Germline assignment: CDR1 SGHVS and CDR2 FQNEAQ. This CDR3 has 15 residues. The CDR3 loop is CASSFTPGAHEKLFF. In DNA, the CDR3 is TGTGCCAGCAGCTTTACTCCCGGGGCGCATGAAAAACTGTTTTTT.

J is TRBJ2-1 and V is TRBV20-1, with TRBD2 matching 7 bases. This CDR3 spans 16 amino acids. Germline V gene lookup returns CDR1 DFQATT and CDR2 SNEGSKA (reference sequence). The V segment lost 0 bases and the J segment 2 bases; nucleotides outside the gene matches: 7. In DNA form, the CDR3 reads TGCAGTGCTAGAGAGGCGGGCGGGAGAGCCTACAATGAGCAGTTCTTC. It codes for CSAREAGGRAYNEQFF.

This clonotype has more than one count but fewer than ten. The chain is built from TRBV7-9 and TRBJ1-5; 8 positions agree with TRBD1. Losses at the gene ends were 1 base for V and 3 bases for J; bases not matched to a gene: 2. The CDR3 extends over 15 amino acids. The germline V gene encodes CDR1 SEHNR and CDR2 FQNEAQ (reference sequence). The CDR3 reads CASSLETGANQPQHF. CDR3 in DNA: TGTGCCAGCAGCTTAGAGACAGGGGCCAATCAGCCCCAGCATTTT.

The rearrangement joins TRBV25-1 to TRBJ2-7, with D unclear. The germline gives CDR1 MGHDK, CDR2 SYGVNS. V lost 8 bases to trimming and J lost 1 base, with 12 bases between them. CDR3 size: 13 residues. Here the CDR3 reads CASGMGPSYEQYF. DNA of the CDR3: TGTGCCAGCGGCATGGGCCCTTCCTACGAGCAGTACTTC.

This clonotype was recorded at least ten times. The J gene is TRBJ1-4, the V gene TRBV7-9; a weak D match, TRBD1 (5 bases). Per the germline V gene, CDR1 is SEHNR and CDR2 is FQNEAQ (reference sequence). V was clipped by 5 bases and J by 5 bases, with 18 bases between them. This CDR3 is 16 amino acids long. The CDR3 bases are TGTGCCAGCAGCAAAGCGACCGACAGCGTAAATGAAAAACTGTTTTTT. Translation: CASSKATDSVNEKLFF.

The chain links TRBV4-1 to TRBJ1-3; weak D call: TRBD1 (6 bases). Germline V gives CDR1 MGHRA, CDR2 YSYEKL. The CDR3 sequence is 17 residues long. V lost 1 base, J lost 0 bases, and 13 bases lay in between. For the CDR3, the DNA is TGCGCCAGCAGCCAAGTGACAGGTCCAAGCTCTGGAAACACCATATATTTT. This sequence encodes CASSQVTGPSSGNTIYF.

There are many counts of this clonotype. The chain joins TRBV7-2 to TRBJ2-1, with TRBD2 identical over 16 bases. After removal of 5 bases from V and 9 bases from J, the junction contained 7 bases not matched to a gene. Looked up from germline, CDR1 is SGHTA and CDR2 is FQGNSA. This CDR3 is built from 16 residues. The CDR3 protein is CASSPLGLAGGAEQFF. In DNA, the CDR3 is TGTGCCAGCAGCCCCCTGGGACTAGCGGGAGGGGCTGAGCAGTTCTTC. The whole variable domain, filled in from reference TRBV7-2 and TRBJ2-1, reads GAGVSQSPSNKVTEKGKDVELRCDPISGHTALYWYRQSLGQGLEFLIYFQGNSAPDKSGLPSDRFSAERTGGSVSTLTIQRTQQEDSAVYLCASSPLGLAGGAEQFFGPGTRLTVL.

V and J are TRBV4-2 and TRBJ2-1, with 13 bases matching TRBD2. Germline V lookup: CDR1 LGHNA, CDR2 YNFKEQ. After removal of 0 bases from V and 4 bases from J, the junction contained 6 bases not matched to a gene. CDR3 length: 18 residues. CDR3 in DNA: TGTGCCAGCAGCCAAGACGGAGGGGGACTAGCGGGATACAATGAGCAGTTCTTC. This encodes CASSQDGGGLAGYNEQFF.

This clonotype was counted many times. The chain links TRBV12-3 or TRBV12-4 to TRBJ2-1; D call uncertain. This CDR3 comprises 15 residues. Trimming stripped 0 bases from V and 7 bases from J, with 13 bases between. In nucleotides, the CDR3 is TGTGCCAGCAGTTTAGCGCGGATTACGGAGAATGAGCAGTTCTTC. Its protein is CASSLARITENEQFF.

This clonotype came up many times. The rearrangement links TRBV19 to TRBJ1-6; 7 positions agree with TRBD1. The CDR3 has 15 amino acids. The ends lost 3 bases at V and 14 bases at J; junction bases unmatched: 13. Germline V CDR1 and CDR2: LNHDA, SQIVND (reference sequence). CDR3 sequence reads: CASSITRQGTGTLHF. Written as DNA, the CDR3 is TGTGCCAGTAGTATTACCCGACAGGGTACGGGGACCCTCCACTTT.

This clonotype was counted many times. CDR3 protein: CASTDRGDTQYF. CDR3 nucleotides: TGTGCCAGCACCGACAGGGGCGATACGCAGTATTTT. V and J are TRBV28 and TRBJ2-3; 8 bases match TRBD1. This CDR3 has 12 amino acids. After removal of 7 bases from V and 6 bases from J, the junction contained 3 bases not matched to a gene. Germline CDR1 is MDHEN and CDR2 is SYDVKM.

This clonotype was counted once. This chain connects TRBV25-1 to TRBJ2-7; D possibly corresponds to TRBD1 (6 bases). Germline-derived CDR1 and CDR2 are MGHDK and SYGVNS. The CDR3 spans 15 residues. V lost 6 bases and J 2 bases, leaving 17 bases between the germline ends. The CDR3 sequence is CASSDLWGPPYEQYF. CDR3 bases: TGTGCCAGCAGCGACCTTTGGGGGCCCCCCTACGAGCAGTACTTC.

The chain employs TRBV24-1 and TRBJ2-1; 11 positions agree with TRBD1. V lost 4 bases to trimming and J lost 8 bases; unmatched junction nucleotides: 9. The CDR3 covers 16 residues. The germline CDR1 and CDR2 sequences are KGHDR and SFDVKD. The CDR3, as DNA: TGTGCCACCAGTGAGGTGGGACAGGGGGTTACCGATGAGCAGTTCTTC. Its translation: CATSEVGQGVTDEQFF.

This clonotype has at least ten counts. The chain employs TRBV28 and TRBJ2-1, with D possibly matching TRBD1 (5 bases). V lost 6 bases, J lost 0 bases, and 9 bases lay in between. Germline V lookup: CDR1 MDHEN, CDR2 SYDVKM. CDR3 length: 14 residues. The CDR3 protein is CASSPTDSYNEQFF. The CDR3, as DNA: TGTGCCAGCAGCCCGACAGACTCCTACAATGAGCAGTTCTTC.

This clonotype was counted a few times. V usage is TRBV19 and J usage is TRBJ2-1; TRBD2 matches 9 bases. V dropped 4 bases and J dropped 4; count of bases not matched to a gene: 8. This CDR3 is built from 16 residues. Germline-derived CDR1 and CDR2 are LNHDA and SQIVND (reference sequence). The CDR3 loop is CASSRQLAGGYNEQFF. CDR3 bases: TGTGCCAGTAGTAGACAACTAGCGGGTGGTTACAATGAGCAGTTCTTC.

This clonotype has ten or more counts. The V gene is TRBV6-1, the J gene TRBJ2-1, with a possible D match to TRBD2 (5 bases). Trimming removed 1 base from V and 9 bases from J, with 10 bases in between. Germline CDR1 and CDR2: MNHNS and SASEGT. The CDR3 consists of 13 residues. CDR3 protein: CASSEGRGAEQFF. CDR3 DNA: TGTGCCAGCAGTGAAGGTCGGGGTGCTGAGCAGTTCTTC.